This TCR beta chain is drawn from a study of T cell repertoires in cytomegalovirus infection. The study, taken as a whole, reports: Identification of carriers of CMV plus the relevant HLA was performed using cumulative public TCR beta family frequency.

TCRdb analysed the reads with MiXCR anew, one entry per CDR3 protein. The sample lists fewer than 300,000 distinct CDR3 sequences, about 25% occurring once. At least ten counts were recorded for this clonotype. Its specificity is not known. The CDR3 extends over 16 amino acids. The germline CDR1 and CDR2 sequences are SGHTA and FQGNSA. The V end lost 3 bases, the J end lost 0 bases, and 11 bases lay between the germline ends. Sequencing input: PBMCs. The clonotype comes from a human donor in good health (CMV status not recorded). Some clones in this sample may be carry-over from other donors' samples. The chain carries TRBV7-2 and TRBJ2-2, with D unclear. The CDR3 DNA is TGTGCCAGCAGCTTTTTCCACACGGCGAACACCGGGGAGCTGTTTTTT. Its translation is CASSFFHTANTGELFF.